This TCR beta chain was captured in a study of shared clonotypes between healthy human individuals. Study observations and caveats: Naive subsets typically showed greater estimated richness than memory subsets.

Some clones are missing from TCRdb's copy, which holds only in-frame ones; the method was immunoSEQ multiplex PCR. The sample has approximately 1.1 million clones; around 82% are singletons. Every donor was a Caucasian adult from Nashville, Tennessee. Comments on this clone: Its antigen is not identified.

Sequencing was performed on memory CD4+ T cells from PBMCs. Subset indicated: CD45RA-negative fraction. The TCR sequence derives from a man between 18 and 35 years old in good health. Some clones in this sample may be carry-over from other donors' samples.

The DNA of the CDR3 is TGTGCCAGCAGCTTTGGGGACAGGGGCCTCTATGGCTACACCTTC. Translating gives CASSFGDRGLYGYTF. The V and J genes are TRBV7-2 and TRBJ1-2; 10 nucleotides agree with TRBD1. The germline gives CDR1 SGHTA, CDR2 FQGNSA. The CDR3 is 15 residues long. V lost 3 bases and J lost 4; bases outside the gene matches: 5.